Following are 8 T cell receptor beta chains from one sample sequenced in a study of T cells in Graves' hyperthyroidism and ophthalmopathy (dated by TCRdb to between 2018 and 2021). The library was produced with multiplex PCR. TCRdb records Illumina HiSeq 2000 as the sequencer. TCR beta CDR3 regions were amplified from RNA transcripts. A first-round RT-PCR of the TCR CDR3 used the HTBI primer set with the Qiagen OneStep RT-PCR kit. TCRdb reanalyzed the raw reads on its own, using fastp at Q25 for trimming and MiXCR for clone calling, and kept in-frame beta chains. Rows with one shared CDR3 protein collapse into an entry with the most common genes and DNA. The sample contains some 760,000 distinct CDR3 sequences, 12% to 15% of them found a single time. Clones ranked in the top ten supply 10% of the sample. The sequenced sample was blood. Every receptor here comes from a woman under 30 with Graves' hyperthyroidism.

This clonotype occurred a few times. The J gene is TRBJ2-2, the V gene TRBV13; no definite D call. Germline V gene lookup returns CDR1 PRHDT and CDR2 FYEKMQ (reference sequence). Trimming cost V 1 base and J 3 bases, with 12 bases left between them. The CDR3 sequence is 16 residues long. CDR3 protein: CASSLVAGDYTGELFF. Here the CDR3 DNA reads TGTGCCAGCAGCTTAGTGGCAGGTGACTACACCGGGGAGCTGTTTTTT.

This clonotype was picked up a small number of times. The CDR3 sequence is CASSYTQFQETQYF. Written as DNA, the CDR3 is TGTGCCAGCAGTTATACCCAATTTCAAGAGACCCAGTACTTC. The rearrangement links TRBV6-1 to TRBJ2-5; D uncertain. With 5 bases removed from V and 2 bases from J, the gap between germline ends came to 12 bases. The length of the CDR3 is 14 residues. CDR1 and CDR2 from the germline V gene are MNHNS and SASEGT.

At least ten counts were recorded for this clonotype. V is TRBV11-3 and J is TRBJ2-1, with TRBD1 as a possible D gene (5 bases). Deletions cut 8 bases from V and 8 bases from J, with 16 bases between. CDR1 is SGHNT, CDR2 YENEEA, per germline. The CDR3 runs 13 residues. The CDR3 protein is CASSIFRADEQFF. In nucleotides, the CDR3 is TGTGCCAGCTCTATTTTCAGGGCGGATGAGCAGTTCTTC. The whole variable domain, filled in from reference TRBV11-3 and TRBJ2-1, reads EAGVVQSPRYKIIEKKQPVAFWCNPISGHNTLYWYLQNLGQGPELLIRYENEEAVDDSQLPKDRFSAERLKGVDSTLKIQPAELGDSAVYLCASSIFRADEQFFGPGTRLTVL.

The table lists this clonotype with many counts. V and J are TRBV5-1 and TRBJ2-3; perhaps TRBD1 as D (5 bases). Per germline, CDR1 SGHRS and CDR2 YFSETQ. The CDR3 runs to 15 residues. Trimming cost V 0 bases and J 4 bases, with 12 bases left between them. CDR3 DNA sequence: TGCGCCAGCAGCTTGGTCGATGGGGCCCCAGATACGCAGTATTTT. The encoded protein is CASSLVDGAPDTQYF.

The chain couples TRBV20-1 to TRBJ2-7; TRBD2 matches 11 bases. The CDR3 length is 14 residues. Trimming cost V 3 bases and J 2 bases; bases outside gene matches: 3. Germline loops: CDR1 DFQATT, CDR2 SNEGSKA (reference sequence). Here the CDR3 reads CSASTSGGPYEQYF. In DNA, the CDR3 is TGCAGTGCTAGCACTAGCGGGGGACCCTACGAGCAGTACTTC.

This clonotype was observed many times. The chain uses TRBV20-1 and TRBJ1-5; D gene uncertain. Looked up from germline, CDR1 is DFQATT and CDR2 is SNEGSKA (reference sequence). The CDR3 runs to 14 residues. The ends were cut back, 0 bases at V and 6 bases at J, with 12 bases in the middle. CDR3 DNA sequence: TGCAGTGCTAGAGATGGGCAGGACGTTCAGCCCCAGCATTTT. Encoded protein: CSARDGQDVQPQHF.

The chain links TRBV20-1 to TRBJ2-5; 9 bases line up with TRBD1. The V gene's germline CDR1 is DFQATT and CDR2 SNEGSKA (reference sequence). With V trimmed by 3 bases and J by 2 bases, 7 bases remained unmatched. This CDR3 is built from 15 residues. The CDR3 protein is CSASPGTGRQETQYF. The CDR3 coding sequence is TGCAGTGCTAGCCCCGGGACAGGGAGGCAAGAGACCCAGTACTTC.

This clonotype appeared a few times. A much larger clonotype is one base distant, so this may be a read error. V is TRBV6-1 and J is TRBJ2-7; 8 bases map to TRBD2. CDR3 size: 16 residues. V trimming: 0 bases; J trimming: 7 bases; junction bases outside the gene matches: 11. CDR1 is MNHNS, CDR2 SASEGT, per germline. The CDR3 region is CASSEAAGLVGSEQYF. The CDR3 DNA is TGTGCCAGCAGTGAAGCGGCGGGACTAGTAGGGAGTGAGCAGTACTTC.